Each of the 16 T cell receptor beta chains below was sequenced from the same sample in a study of cytomegalovirus exposure and HLA in healthy donors (dated by TCRdb to the late 2010s). The library relied on the immunoSEQ multiplex PCR assay. For the multiplex PCR, a mixture combining 60 forward primers for TCR Vbeta segments and 13 reverse primers for TCR Jbeta segments was used. TCRdb re-hosts the immuneACCESS table, in-frame sequences only. Its copies lack some clones; in the studies checked, an unresolved V gene accounts for under half of them, and the cause for the rest is not known. The sample table records under 130,000 clones; around 80% of these occur just once. The ten largest clones add up to 3% to 3.5% of the sample. Sequencing was performed on PBMCs. The source of these receptors is a woman between 35 and 50 years old in good health and CMV-seronegative.

The chain combines TRBV28 with TRBJ1-1, with D perhaps TRBD1 (6 bases). CDR1 is MDHEN and CDR2 is SYDVKM in the germline V gene. V shed 3 bases and J shed 2 bases, with 13 bases lying between them. The CDR3 is 15 amino acids. In nucleotides, the CDR3 is TGTGCCAGCAGTTTCCTCGGGACAACTAACACTGAAGCTTTCTTT. Protein sequence: CASSFLGTTNTEAFF.

This clone was counted only a few times. The J gene is TRBJ1-6, the V gene TRBV28; maybe TRBD1 (6 bases). This CDR3 spans 16 amino acids. V lost 6 bases and J 10 bases, leaving 22 bases between the germline ends. CDR1 MDHEN and CDR2 SYDVKM come from the germline V gene. CDR3 residues: CASSLHRVVLWSPLHF. CDR3 coding DNA: TGTGCCAGCAGCTTGCACAGGGTTGTGTTATGGTCACCCCTCCACTTT.

This chain joins TRBV20-1 and TRBJ2-2, with a weak D call TRBD1 (6 bases). The CDR3 is 11 residues long. Trimming left V 6 bases short and J 12 bases short, with 14 bases between. Germline V gene sequence: CDR1 DFQATT, CDR2 SNEGSKA (reference sequence). In DNA, the CDR3 is TGCAGTGCGTGGGACACCAGAAAGCTGTTTTTT. Amino acid sequence: CSAWDTRKLFF.

This clone was counted between two and nine times. The chain joins TRBV11-2 to TRBJ2-5; 11 positions match TRBD1. With the DNA end fitting TRBJ2-7 better, the J assignment may be wrong. The CDR3 spans 13 residues. Germline values: CDR1 SGHAT, CDR2 FQNNGV. This chain's CDR3 is CASSGTGGYEQYF. CDR3 coding DNA: TGTGCCAGCAGTGGGACAGGGGGCTACGAGCAGTACTTC.

This clone was recorded only once. The genes are TRBV7-2 and TRBJ2-7; 13 bases are a match to TRBD2. CDR1 and CDR2 from the germline V gene are SGHTA and FQGNSA. The CDR3 is 16 amino acids. Trimming removed 6 bases from V and 0 bases from J; junction bases left unmatched: 5. CDR3 sequence reads: CASRVTSGGFSYEQYF. CDR3 DNA: TGTGCCAGCAGGGTGACTAGCGGGGGGTTCTCCTACGAGCAGTACTTC.

The J gene is TRBJ1-2, the V gene TRBV7-2, with a tentative D call TRBD1 (6 bases). CDR1 and CDR2 from the germline V gene are SGHTA and FQGNSA. This CDR3 region has 21 residues. Trimming took off 0 bases at V and 3 bases at J, with 29 bases between the two ends. The CDR3 region is CASSLALGAEYRLQRHYGYTF. CDR3 coding DNA: TGTGCCAGCAGCTTAGCATTGGGGGCGGAGTATAGGTTGCAGAGGCACTATGGCTACACCTTC. The complete variable domain, with remaining parts taken from reference TRBV7-2 and TRBJ1-2, reads GAGVSQSPSNKVTEKGKDVELRCDPISGHTALYWYRQSLGQGLEFLIYFQGNSAPDKSGLPSDRFSAERTGGSVSTLTIQRTQQEDSAVYLCASSLALGAEYRLQRHYGYTFGSGTRLTVV.

This clone has more than one count but fewer than ten. The chain couples TRBV4-2 to TRBJ1-4, with D perhaps TRBD1 (6 bases). There are 15 residues in the CDR3. The ends were cut back, 0 bases at V and 8 bases at J, with 13 bases in the middle. Germline lookup yields CDR1 LGHNA and CDR2 YNFKEQ. The CDR3 region has the DNA TGTGCCAGCAGCCAAGAGTGGGGGCTGGGGGAAAAACTGTTTTTT. Translating gives CASSQEWGLGEKLFF.

The rearrangement uses TRBV2 and TRBJ1-2, with no clear D. CDR1 is SNHLY, CDR2 FYNNEI, per germline. Trimming left V 0 bases short and J 2 bases short, with 7 bases between. The CDR3 consists of 14 residues. For the CDR3, the DNA is TGTGCCAGCAGTGAAGCTGCTAAGAACTATGGCTACACCTTC. This codes for CASSEAAKNYGYTF.

This clone was seen once. This CDR3 is CASSLADSGETQYF. In DNA, the CDR3 is TGTGCCAGCAGCTTAGCCGACAGTGGAGAGACCCAGTACTTC. The gene calls are TRBV7-6 and TRBJ2-5; D is possibly TRBD1 (5 bases). V gave up 0 bases and J gave up 4 bases, with 9 bases separating them. The CDR3 loop spans 14 amino acids. Germline V gene lookup returns CDR1 SGHVS and CDR2 FNYEAQ.

The V gene is TRBV7-9, the J gene TRBJ2-5; tentatively, D is TRBD2 (5 bases). Germline V gene sequence: CDR1 SEHNR, CDR2 FQNEAQ (reference sequence). V lost 2 bases and J 5 bases, leaving 15 bases between the germline ends. There are 15 residues in the CDR3. The DNA for the CDR3 is TGTGCCAGCAGCTTAATCTCCCCGAGGAGGGAGACCCAGTACTTC. The encoded protein is CASSLISPRRETQYF. The complete variable domain, with remaining parts taken from reference TRBV7-9 and TRBJ2-5, reads DTGVSQNPRHKITKRGQNVTFRCDPISEHNRLYWYRQTLGQGPEFLTYFQNEAQLEKSRLLSDRFSAERPKGSFSTLEIQRTEQGDSAMYLCASSLISPRRETQYFGPGTRLLVL.

This clone was picked up a small number of times. The chain is built from TRBV7-9 and TRBJ2-5, with 10 positions matching TRBD1. Trimming cost V 3 bases and J 4 bases; bases outside gene matches: 8. Germline-derived CDR1 and CDR2 are SEHNR and FQNEAQ (reference sequence). The CDR3 extends over 16 amino acids. CDR3 sequence reads: CASSFGDRGIRETQYF. In nucleotides, the CDR3 is TGTGCCAGCAGCTTCGGGGACAGGGGAATTCGAGAGACCCAGTACTTC.

J is TRBJ2-7 and V is TRBV30; 12 bases map to TRBD2. With 1 base clipped from V and 0 bases from J, the junction kept 13 bases outside the gene matches. The V gene's germline CDR1 is GTSNPN and CDR2 SVGIG (reference sequence). This CDR3 has 19 amino acids. CDR3 sequence: CAWSGFTSGRTGSSYEQYF. In nucleotides, the CDR3 is TGTGCCTGGAGTGGGTTCACTAGCGGGAGGACCGGGAGCTCCTACGAGCAGTACTTC.

The chain has TRBV7-2 and TRBJ2-5; D remains ambiguous. The CDR3 runs 13 residues. Germline V gene sequence: CDR1 SGHTA, CDR2 FQGNSA. Deletions cut 2 bases from V and 6 bases from J, with 10 bases between. CDR3 bases: TGTGCCAGCAGCTTAACACCCAAAAAGACCCAGTACTTC. Translated: CASSLTPKKTQYF.

The rearrangement links TRBV7-2 to TRBJ1-3, with D maybe TRBD1 (6 bases). Trimming took off 2 bases at V and 3 bases at J, with 14 bases between the two ends. Looked up from germline, CDR1 is SGHTA and CDR2 is FQGNSA. The length of the CDR3 is 16 residues. CDR3 DNA sequence: TGTGCCAGCAGCTTATTCGCAGGGGATAGTGGAAACACCATATATTTT. It encodes CASSLFAGDSGNTIYF.

The chain carries TRBV19 and TRBJ1-4; possible D gene TRBD1, 6 bases. Germline CDR1 reads LNHDA; CDR2 reads SQIVND (reference sequence). V was shortened by 5 bases and J by 1 base, with 8 bases between the two germline ends. This CDR3 comprises 14 residues. CDR3 in DNA: TGTGCCAGTAGTGTGACAGGAACTAATGAAAAACTGTTTTTT. Translated, it gives CASSVTGTNEKLFF.

The gene calls are TRBV9 and TRBJ2-1; the match to TRBD2 covers 9 bases. V shed 0 bases, J shed 7 bases, and the junction held 11 bases outside the gene matches. The CDR3 runs to 17 residues. Germline assignment: CDR1 SGDLS and CDR2 YYNGEE. CDR3 sequence: CASSVDFRASGMNEQFF. The CDR3 DNA reads as TGTGCCAGCAGCGTAGATTTCCGGGCTAGCGGGATGAATGAGCAGTTCTTC.